The 20 T cell receptor beta chains listed next were all sequenced from one sample in a study of CD4 T cells in lung cancer. This lung tissue lay as far as possible from the tumor, at least 3 cm away. The table came from immunoSEQ multiplex PCR; TCRdb's copy has only in-frame clones and leaves some out. This sample has 10,000 to 11,000 clones; about three fifths occur once, and the top ten carry less than 20%. The sample taken for sequencing was normal lung tissue taken away from the tumor. All receptors derive from a man aged 55 to 70 with non-small cell lung cancer.

This rearrangement joins TRBV4-2 to TRBJ2-1, with 7 bases lining up with TRBD1. CDR1 is LGHNA, CDR2 YNFKEQ, per germline. Germline trimming cut 4 bases from V and 2 bases from J; bases unmatched to any gene: 5. The CDR3 runs to 15 residues. CDR3 sequence reads: CASSPRGNTYNEQFF. The CDR3 DNA follows: TGTGCCAGCAGCCCCAGGGGGAATACCTACAATGAGCAGTTCTTC.

As regards this clone: This sample includes further DNA sequences coding for the same CDR3. This sequence joins TRBV27 and TRBJ1-2; unclear D gene. The CDR3 has 13 amino acids. V was trimmed by 0 bases and J by 6 bases, leaving 8 bases between them. The germline V gene encodes CDR1 MNHEY and CDR2 SMNVEV (reference sequence). The CDR3 reads CASSLSRRDGYTF. The DNA for the CDR3 is TGTGCCAGCAGTTTATCCAGGAGGGATGGCTACACCTTC.

The genes are TRBV14 and TRBJ1-2; 9 nucleotides align to TRBD1. The CDR3 sequence is 18 residues long. From germline, CDR1 is SGHDN and CDR2 FVKESK. V dropped 1 base and J dropped 4; count of bases not matched to a gene: 13. CDR3 in amino acids: CASSQVDRGVLGTYGYTF. In DNA form, the CDR3 reads TGTGCCAGCAGCCAAGTGGACAGGGGAGTACTCGGTACCTATGGCTACACCTTC. Combining the CDR3 with reference TRBV14 and TRBJ1-2 gives the whole variable domain EAGVTQFPSHSVIEKGQTVTLRCDPISGHDNLYWYRRVMGKEIKFLLHFVKESKQDESGMPNNRFLAERTGGTYSTLKVQPAELEDSGVYFCASSQVDRGVLGTYGYTFGSGTRLTVV.

The chain uses TRBV7-3 and TRBJ2-6; D gene uncertain. Germline lookup yields CDR1 SGHTA and CDR2 FQGTGA. This CDR3 has 13 amino acids. V was trimmed by 4 bases and J by 15 bases, leaving 16 bases between them. The chain's CDR3 is CASSSLASAALTF. The DNA for the CDR3 is TGTGCCAGCAGCTCCTTAGCAAGCGCGGCCCTGACTTTC.

This rearrangement joins TRBV9 to TRBJ2-1; 8 bases map to TRBD2. Germline CDR1 and CDR2: SGDLS and YYNGEE. The CDR3 is made up of 17 amino acids. Trimming removed 2 bases from V and 5 bases from J; junction bases left unmatched: 12. The CDR3 DNA follows: TGTGCCAGCAGCGTCTCCACAACCGGGACTAGGAACAATGAGCAGTTCTTC. This encodes CASSVSTTGTRNNEQFF. Based on the CDR3 plus reference TRBV9 and TRBJ2-1, the full variable domain is DSGVTQTPKHLITATGQRVTLRCSPRSGDLSVYWYQQSLDQGLQFLIQYYNGEERAKGNILERFSAQQFPDLHSELNLSSLELGDSALYFCASSVSTTGTRNNEQFFGPGTRLTVL.

This clone was counted between two and nine times. CDR3 in amino acids: CASTYLGGGVTEAFF. The CDR3 coding sequence is TGTGCCAGCACTTATCTTGGAGGTGGGGTCACTGAAGCTTTCTTT. The chain carries TRBV6-5 and TRBJ1-1; no clear D. This CDR3 region has 15 residues. Germline V CDR1 and CDR2: MNHEY, SVGAGI. The V end lost 7 bases, the J end lost 4 bases, and 19 bases lay between the germline ends.

This clone has just a few counts. The chain has TRBV5-4 and TRBJ1-1; possibly TRBD1 for D (6 bases). The CDR3 loop spans 14 amino acids. Trimming pared 3 bases from V and 0 bases from J, leaving 9 bases between. Germline V gene data show CDR1 as SGHNT and CDR2 as YYREEE (reference sequence). The CDR3 region is CASSSQGVNTEAFF. CDR3 in DNA: TGTGCCAGCAGCTCACAGGGCGTGAACACTGAAGCTTTCTTT.

The chain recombines TRBV6-5 with TRBJ2-5, with TRBD1 as a possible D gene (6 bases). This CDR3 contains 14 residues. V dropped 8 bases and J dropped 0 bases, with 13 bases sitting between them. Per the germline V gene, CDR1 is MNHEY and CDR2 is SVGAGI. The CDR3 DNA is TGTGCCAGCGGTGGGGGCATGGACCAAGAGACCCAGTACTTC. Translating it yields CASGGGMDQETQYF.

The CDR3 here is CASRDLAGKPTYEQYF. The DNA for the CDR3 is TGTGCCAGCAGAGATCTGGCAGGGAAACCCACCTACGAGCAGTACTTC. V gene TRBV11-2 combines with J gene TRBJ2-7, with D tentatively TRBD1 (5 bases). CDR1 and CDR2 (germline): SGHAT, FQNNGV. This CDR3 comprises 16 residues. V was cut by 6 bases and J by 2 bases, with 20 bases left in between.

This clone was seen only once. This chain connects TRBV6-4 to TRBJ2-2, with 10 nucleotides matching TRBD2. CDR1 is MRHNA and CDR2 is SNTAGT in the germline V gene. The CDR3 has 16 residues. The V gene end was trimmed by 2 bases and the J gene end by 7 bases; junction bases not matched to a gene: 7. DNA for the CDR3: TGTGCCAGCAGTGACGGTCTAGCGGGAGAATACGGGGAGCTGTTTTTT. The encoded protein is CASSDGLAGEYGELFF.

The table lists this clone with a count of one. The chain combines TRBV5-4 with TRBJ2-7; 7 nucleotides line up with TRBD2. This CDR3 region has 14 residues. In germline, CDR1 is SGHNT, CDR2 YYREEE (reference sequence). The V gene end was trimmed by 4 bases and the J gene end by 6 bases; junction bases not matched to a gene: 10. The CDR3 protein is CASSPVREEFEQYV. CDR3 DNA: TGTGCCAGCAGCCCGGTACGGGAGGAATTCGAGCAGTACGTC.

The gene calls are TRBV28 and TRBJ1-2, with 9 nucleotides matching TRBD1. The CDR3 is made up of 13 amino acids. CDR1 is MDHEN and CDR2 is SYDVKM in the germline V gene. With V trimmed by 5 bases and J by 8 bases, 6 bases remained unmatched. Written as DNA, the CDR3 is TGTGCCAGCAGTCTTGCGACAGGGGGGGGCTACACCTTC. This sequence encodes CASSLATGGGYTF.

This clone was seen a handful of times. The V gene is TRBV7-3, the J gene TRBJ2-1, with 9 bases matching TRBD2. This CDR3 comprises 16 residues. Germline lookup yields CDR1 SGHTA and CDR2 FQGTGA. After removal of 5 bases from V and 7 bases from J, the junction contained 12 bases not matched to a gene. The DNA for the CDR3 is TGTGCCAGCAGCCCCCGGGGGCGGGAGGGTCGGAATGAGCAGTTCTTC. It encodes CASSPRGREGRNEQFF.

The chain joins TRBV9 to TRBJ2-7; 7 bases align to TRBD2. The ends lost 4 bases at V and 3 bases at J; junction bases unmatched: 13. Germline V CDR1 and CDR2: SGDLS, YYNGEE. This CDR3 region has 16 residues. The CDR3 region has the DNA TGTGCCAGCAGCCCTCGACTAACCCTAGCGGACTACGAGCAGTACGTC. Translation: CASSPRLTLADYEQYV.

The chain employs TRBV9 and TRBJ2-2; 11 nucleotides align to TRBD1. Germline CDR1 reads SGDLS; CDR2 reads YYNGEE. This CDR3 has 15 amino acids. The trim removed 3 bases at V and 6 bases at J, leaving 4 bases unmatched. CDR3: CASSAGQGVPGELFF. The CDR3 bases are TGTGCCAGCAGCGCGGGACAGGGGGTCCCCGGGGAGCTGTTTTTT. Looking up the rest from reference TRBV9 and TRBJ2-2 gives the full variable domain: DSGVTQTPKHLITATGQRVTLRCSPRSGDLSVYWYQQSLDQGLQFLIQYYNGEERAKGNILERFSAQQFPDLHSELNLSSLELGDSALYFCASSAGQGVPGELFFGEGSRLTVL.

This chain links TRBV7-9 with TRBJ1-4; 10 bases match TRBD1. V shed 4 bases and J 8 bases; nucleotides not matched to a gene: 7. Germline V CDR1 and CDR2: SEHNR, FQNEAQ (reference sequence). This CDR3 has 15 amino acids. CDR3 sequence (DNA): TGTGCCAGCAGCTCTAGGACAGGGGGTGGAGAAAAACTGTTTTTT. Its translation is CASSSRTGGGEKLFF.

V usage is TRBV28 and J usage is TRBJ1-1, with TRBD1 as a possible D gene (5 bases). This CDR3 region has 14 residues. Germline CDR1 reads MDHEN; CDR2 reads SYDVKM. Trimming stripped 6 bases from V and 3 bases from J, with 14 bases between. The CDR3 DNA is TGTGCCAGCAGGGAACTGACAGTCTACACTGAAGCTTTCTTT. Translating it yields CASRELTVYTEAFF.

Sample share makes this clone medium-sized. This CDR3 is CASSQDFGSGEQYF. The CDR3 nucleotides are TGTGCCAGCAGCCAAGATTTTGGCTCCGGGGAGCAGTACTTC. This chain joins TRBV14 and TRBJ2-7; no clear D gene. Trimming took off 0 bases at V and 7 bases at J, with 13 bases between the two ends. This CDR3 region has 14 residues. CDR1 is SGHDN, CDR2 FVKESK, per germline.

This rearrangement joins TRBV2 to TRBJ1-5; 11 bases match TRBD1. The V and J ends lost 6 bases and 7 bases, in that order; junction bases with no gene match: 5. The CDR3 extends over 14 amino acids. Germline V gene lookup returns CDR1 SNHLY and CDR2 FYNNEI. Here the CDR3 reads CASSGQGARQPQHF. CDR3 nucleotide sequence: TGTGCCAGCAGCGGACAGGGGGCAAGACAGCCCCAGCATTTT.

The chain combines TRBV5-1 with TRBJ1-1; 7 nucleotides line up with TRBD1. There are 12 residues in the CDR3. V shed 4 bases, J shed 3 bases, and the junction held 0 bases outside the gene matches. Germline V gives CDR1 SGHRS, CDR2 YFSETQ. The CDR3 region has the DNA TGCGCCAGCAGCGGACAGGACACTGAAGCTTTCTTT. Protein: CASSGQDTEAFF.